A selection of T cell receptor beta chains follows, all from one sample in a study of T-cell reconstitution after alpha-beta-depleted transplantation in children. In TCRdb, the PCR reads were re-called with MiXCR into one record per CDR3 protein. The sample holds fewer than 150,000 distinct CDR3 sequences, roughly 10% seen once. The specimen was PBMCs, mostly from graft donor cells, collected 180 days after TCRalphabeta/CD19-depleted stem cell transplant. These receptors originate from a girl younger than two who had a stem cell transplant for combined immunodeficiency, so the T cells may come from the graft donor. The CDR3 runs from the conserved cysteine through the conserved F or W. The order of the fields is J gene, clone size, D gene, V gene, CDR3 DNA, CDR3 protein. The D gene is left open where the match is weak. Size tells how often a clone was seen (once, few, many) or the class of an expanded clone, and some rows leave it out.

TRBJ1-4,NA,NA,TRBV5-1,TGCGCCAGCAGCTTGGCACAGGGTAATGAAAAACTGTTTTTT,CASSLAQGNEKLFF
TRBJ2-7,many,TRBD2,TRBV27,TGTGCCAGCAGTTTAAAGGGGACTAGCGGGAAGGGGTCCTACGAGCAGTACTTC,CASSLKGTSGKGSYEQYF
TRBJ1-4,few,NA,TRBV20-1,TGCAGTGCGGAACCTCTTAGGGATGAAAAACTGTTTTTT,CSAEPLRDEKLFF
TRBJ2-2,NA,NA,TRBV6-1,TGTGTCAGCAGTGTAGCTGGCTTCACCGGGGAGCTGTTTTTT,CVSSVAGFTGELFF
TRBJ1-1,many,TRBD1,TRBV12-3/TRBV12-4,TGTGCCAGCAGTTTAGTGGCCGACAGGGCTGAAGCTTTCTTT,CASSLVADRAEAFF
TRBJ2-3,NA,NA,TRBV4-3,TGCGCCAGCAGCCCCCGACGGATTGAAACAGATACGCAGTATTTT,CASSPRRIETDTQYF
TRBJ2-5,many,TRBD1,TRBV12-5,TGTGCTAGTGGTTCGGGACAGGGGGGACTTCAAGAGACCCAGTACTTC,CASGSGQGGLQETQYF
TRBJ2-7,NA,NA,TRBV7-2,TGTGCCAGCAGCTCCGGACGCCTCTACGAGCAGTACTTC,CASSSGRLYEQYF
TRBJ1-2,few,NA,TRBV5-1,TGCGCCAGCAGCTCCGCGGGATTCTATGGCTACACCTTC,CASSSAGFYGYTF
TRBJ2-7,many,TRBD1,TRBV12-3/TRBV12-4,TGTGCCAGCAGCGACCGGACAGGGGTGTTAGCCGAGCAGTACTTC,CASSDRTGVLAEQYF
TRBJ1-5,few,NA,TRBV6-1,TGTGCCAGCAGTGAACACGGGACCGCGCCCCAGCATTTT,CASSEHGTAPQHF
TRBJ1-3,NA,NA,TRBV20-1,TGCAGTGCTAGAGGGACCCACCCTGGAAACACCATATATTTT,CSARGTHPGNTIYF
TRBJ2-1,NA,TRBD1,TRBV20-1,TGCAGTGCTAGAGGTTTACAGGGGGTCACCTACAATGAGCAGTTCTTC,CSARGLQGVTYNEQFF
TRBJ2-1,few,NA,TRBV7-2,TGTGCCAGCAGCTTCTCCTCCCCGAGCGGGCTCTACAATGAGCAGTTCTTC,CASSFSSPSGLYNEQFF
TRBJ2-2,NA,TRBD1,TRBV12-3/TRBV12-4,TGTGCCAGCAGTTTCGACAGGGGGCTCGGGGAGCTGTTTTTT,CASSFDRGLGELFF
TRBJ2-1,few,NA,TRBV20-1,TGCAGTGCTCAGGCCCTAGGCGGGCGTTGGTTCTTC,CSAQALGGRWFF
TRBJ2-1,NA,TRBD2,TRBV20-1,TGCAGTGCTAGACCCGGACTAGCGGGAGGAAGTGAGCAGTTCTTC,CSARPGLAGGSEQFF
TRBJ2-5,NA,NA,TRBV7-2,TGTGCCAGCAGCTTATGGAGGAAAGGGTTCCTTCGGGAGACCCAGTACTTC,CASSLWRKGFLRETQYF
TRBJ2-5,few,NA,TRBV7-8,TGTGCCAGCAGCTTAGGTCAAGGGAAGGGAGAGACCCAGTACTTC,CASSLGQGKGETQYF
TRBJ2-1,few,NA,TRBV4-3,TGCGCCAGCAGCCAAGATCCCCGGACATTCTCCTACAATGAGCAGTTCTTC,CASSQDPRTFSYNEQFF
TRBJ2-1,few,TRBD2,TRBV5-1,TGCGCCAGCAGCTTGGCAAGCGGGACCTACAATGAGCAGTTCTTC,CASSLASGTYNEQFF
TRBJ1-5,few,TRBD1,TRBV5-8,TGTGCCAGCAGCTTGACAGGGGGCAGGAATCAGCCCCAGCATTTT,CASSLTGGRNQPQHF
TRBJ2-3,few,NA,TRBV29-1,TGCAGCGTTGAAGATCAGGGCCAGACTAGCACAGATACGCAGTATTTT,CSVEDQGQTSTDTQYF
TRBJ2-1,many,NA,TRBV29-1,TGCAGCGTTGTTCTAGCCCGATTCTCCTACAATGAGCAGTTCTTC,CSVVLARFSYNEQFF
TRBJ2-7,NA,TRBD1,TRBV29-1,TGCAGCGTTGAACAGACAGGGTACGAGCAGTACTTC,CSVEQTGYEQYF
TRBJ1-2,NA,NA,TRBV11-2,TGTGCCAGCAGCTTCCCGGGACGGAACTATGGCTACACCTTC,CASSFPGRNYGYTF
TRBJ2-7,few,NA,TRBV20-1,TGCAGTGCTTCCTCCCCGGACACCTTCTCCTACGAGCAGTACTTC,CSASSPDTFSYEQYF
TRBJ1-1,few,TRBD1,TRBV7-2,TGTGCCAGCAGGCCGGACAGGAACATGAACACTGAAGCTTTCTTT,CASRPDRNMNTEAFF
TRBJ2-2,many,NA,TRBV29-1,TGCAGCGTTCGAGTCAGAGCGAACACCGGGGAGCTGTTTTTT,CSVRVRANTGELFF
TRBJ1-1,NA,NA,TRBV5-1,TGCGCCAGCAGCCCGCAGACAGGGAACACTGAAGCTTTCTTT,CASSPQTGNTEAFF
TRBJ2-2,few,NA,TRBV6-2/TRBV6-3,TGTGCCAGCAATCGAGACAGTCCCGGGGAGCTGTTTTTT,CASNRDSPGELFF
TRBJ2-1,few,TRBD1,TRBV15,TGTGCCACCAGCCCGCGCCGGGACAGGCAAAGGGAGCAGTTCTTC,CATSPRRDRQREQFF
TRBJ2-5,NA,NA,TRBV12-3/TRBV12-4,TGTGCCAGCAGTTTAGCGGGCGGGGCCCGAGAGACCCAGTACTTC,CASSLAGGARETQYF
TRBJ2-2,few,NA,TRBV20-1,TGCAGTGCCACAGGGTCCCCTCCGAACACCGGGGAGCTGTTTTTT,CSATGSPPNTGELFF
TRBJ1-4,NA,NA,TRBV5-1,TGCGCCAGCAGCTTGGTTGGGGATACTAATGAAAAACTGTTTTTT,CASSLVGDTNEKLFF
TRBJ2-7,many,NA,TRBV10-3,TGTGCTTCGCAGGAATCGGTGCGCTACGAGCAGTACTTC,CASQESVRYEQYF
TRBJ2-1,few,TRBD2,TRBV24-1,TGTGCCACCAGTGATTTAGCGGGAGGGCATGAGCAGTTCTTC,CATSDLAGGHEQFF
TRBJ1-1,NA,TRBD1,TRBV7-6,TGTGCCAGCAGCTTAGGGCCCTCGGGGACAGTGAACACTGAAGCTTTCTTT,CASSLGPSGTVNTEAFF
TRBJ1-2,NA,TRBD1,TRBV20-1,TGCAGTGCCCGGAAAAGGGGGACAGGGGATGTCTATGGCTACACCTTC,CSARKRGTGDVYGYTF
TRBJ1-1,few,TRBD1,TRBV6-1,TGTGCCAGCGGCCACGACAGGGCGGGCACTGAAGCTTTCTTT,CASGHDRAGTEAFF
TRBJ2-2,NA,NA,TRBV5-1,TGCGCCAGCAGTTACGGGGCGCCCAACACCGGGGAGCTGTTTTTT,CASSYGAPNTGELFF
TRBJ2-3,many,TRBD2,TRBV28,TGTGCCAGCAGCCGGACTAGCGGGGGGGTCACAGATACGCAGTATTTT,CASSRTSGGVTDTQYF
TRBJ2-1,few,NA,TRBV9,TGTGCCAGCAGCGGCCGGGACGGATCCTACAATGAGCAGTTCTTC,CASSGRDGSYNEQFF
TRBJ1-1,NA,NA,TRBV21-1,TGTGCCAGCAGCAAAGCCGGGGCCTACAGGGTAGACATGAACACTGAAGCTTTCTTT,CASSKAGAYRVDMNTEAFF
TRBJ2-5,NA,NA,TRBV27,TGTGCCAGCAGTTTAGGCATTTTTGAGACCCAGTACTTC,CASSLGIFETQYF
TRBJ1-6,few,TRBD1,TRBV20-1,TGCAGTGCACCCCGGGACAGGGGTCATTCACCCCTCCACTTT,CSAPRDRGHSPLHF
TRBJ2-7,NA,TRBD2,TRBV20-1,TGCAGTGCTACCGGACTAGCGGGAAATTACGAGCAGTACTTC,CSATGLAGNYEQYF
TRBJ1-1,NA,NA,TRBV28,TGTGCCAGCAGTTGGGATCCGAACACTGAAGCTTTCTTT,CASSWDPNTEAFF